This T cell receptor (beta chain) was identified during a study of Ad26.COV2.S vaccination and SARS-CoV-2 variants. As for the study in general: The study gave Ad26.COV2.S intramuscularly, once or twice 56 days apart.

This clone was detected only once. Its antigen is still unknown. The length of the CDR3 is 13 residues. Germline CDR1 ENHRY, CDR2 SYGVKD. The ends lost 11 bases at V and 0 bases at J; junction bases unmatched: 6. Overall study findings and caveats: Analyses that measured TCR breadth and depth may have underestimated total T cell responses. Following vaccination, spike-specific CD8+ and CD4+ T cell responses reportedly exhibited substantial breadth.

TCRdb's copy holds only in-frame clones and misses some; the assay was immunoSEQ multiplex PCR. The sample consists of about 320,000 clones, 85% of them appearing once. Specified treatment: roughly 18 received Ad26.COV2.S at low or high dose, single or two shots; roughly five received placebo; per-sample allocation not given. Samples were taken on day 63 after the first vaccine or placebo injection. Wuhan-strain SARS-CoV-2 spike was expressed by the Ad26 vector that made up the vaccine. The TCR sequence derives from a person aged 18 to 59 who received the Ad26.COV2.S COVID-19 vaccine or a placebo. The sequencing used peripheral blood, collected in a trial of Ad26.COV2.S vaccine versus placebo. This chain joins TRBV10-3 and TRBJ1-2, with 7 bases lining up with TRBD1. CDR3: CAARDSTNYGYTF. CDR3 coding DNA: TGTGCCGCCCGGGACAGCACTAACTATGGCTACACCTTC.